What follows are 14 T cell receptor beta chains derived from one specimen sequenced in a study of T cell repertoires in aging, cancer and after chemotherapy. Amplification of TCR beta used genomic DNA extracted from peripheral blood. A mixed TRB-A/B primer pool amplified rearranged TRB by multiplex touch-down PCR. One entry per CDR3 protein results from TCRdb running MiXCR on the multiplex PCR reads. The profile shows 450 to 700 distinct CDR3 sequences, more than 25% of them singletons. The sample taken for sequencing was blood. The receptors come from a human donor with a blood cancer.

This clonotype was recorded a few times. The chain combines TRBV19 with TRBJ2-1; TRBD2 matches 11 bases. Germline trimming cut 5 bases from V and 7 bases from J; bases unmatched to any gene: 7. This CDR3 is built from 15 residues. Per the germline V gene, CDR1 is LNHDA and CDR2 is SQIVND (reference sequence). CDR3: CASSVTSGSLNEQFF. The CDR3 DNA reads TGTGCCAGTAGTGTCACTAGCGGGAGTTTGAATGAGCAGTTCTTC.

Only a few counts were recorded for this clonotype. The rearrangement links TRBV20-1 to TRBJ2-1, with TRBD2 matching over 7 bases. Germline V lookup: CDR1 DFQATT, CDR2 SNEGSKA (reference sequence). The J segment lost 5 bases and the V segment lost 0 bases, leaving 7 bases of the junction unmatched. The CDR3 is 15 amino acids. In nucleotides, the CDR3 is TGCAGTGCTAGAGATTTTGGGGGGGGAAACAATGAGCAGTTCTTC. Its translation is CSARDFGGGNNEQFF.

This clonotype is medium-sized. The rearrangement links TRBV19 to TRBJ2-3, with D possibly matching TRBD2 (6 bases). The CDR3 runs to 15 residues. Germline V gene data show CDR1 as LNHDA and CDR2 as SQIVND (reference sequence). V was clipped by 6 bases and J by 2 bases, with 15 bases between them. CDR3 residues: CASSHPGLYTDTQYF. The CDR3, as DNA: TGTGCCAGTAGCCACCCGGGACTTTACACAGATACGCAGTATTTT. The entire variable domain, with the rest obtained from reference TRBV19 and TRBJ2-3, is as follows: DGGITQSPKYLFRKEGQNVTLSCEQNLNHDAMYWYRQDPGQGLRLIYYSQIVNDFQKGDIAEGYSVSREKKESFPLTVTSAQKNPTAFYLCASSHPGLYTDTQYFGPGTRLTVL.

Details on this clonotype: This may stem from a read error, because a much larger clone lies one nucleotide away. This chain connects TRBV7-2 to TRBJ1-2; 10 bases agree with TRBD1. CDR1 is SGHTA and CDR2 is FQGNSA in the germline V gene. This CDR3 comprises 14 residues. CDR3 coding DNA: TGTGCCAGCAGCACGGGACAGGGGATCTATGTCTACACCTTC. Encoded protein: CASSTGQGIYVYTF.

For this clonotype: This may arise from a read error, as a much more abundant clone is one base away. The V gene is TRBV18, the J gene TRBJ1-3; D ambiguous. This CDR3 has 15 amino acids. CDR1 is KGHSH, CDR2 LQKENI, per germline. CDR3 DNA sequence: TGTGCCAGCTCCTCAGCGGAGGCCTCTAGAAACACCATATATTTT. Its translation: CASSSAEASRNTIYF.

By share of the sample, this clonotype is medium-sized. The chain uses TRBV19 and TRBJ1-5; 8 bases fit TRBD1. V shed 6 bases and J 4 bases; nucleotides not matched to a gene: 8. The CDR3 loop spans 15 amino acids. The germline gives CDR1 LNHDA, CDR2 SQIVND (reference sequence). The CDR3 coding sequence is TGTGCCAGTAGCCAAACAGGGGGTGGGAATCAGCCCCAGCATTTT. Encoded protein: CASSQTGGGNQPQHF.

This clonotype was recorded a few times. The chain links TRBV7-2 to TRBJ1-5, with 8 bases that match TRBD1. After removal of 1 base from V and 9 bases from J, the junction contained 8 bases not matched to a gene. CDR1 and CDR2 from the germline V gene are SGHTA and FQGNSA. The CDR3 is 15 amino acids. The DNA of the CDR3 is TGTGCCAGCAGCTTAGGTGGGCAGGGGGCTCGGCCCCAGCATTTT. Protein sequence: CASSLGGQGARPQHF.

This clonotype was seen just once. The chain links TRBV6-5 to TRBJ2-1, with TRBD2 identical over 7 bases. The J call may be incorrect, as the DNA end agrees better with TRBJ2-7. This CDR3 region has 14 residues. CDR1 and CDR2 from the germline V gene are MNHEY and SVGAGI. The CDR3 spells CASSYGGGGYEQYF. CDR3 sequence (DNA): TGTGCCAGCAGTTACGGTGGCGGGGGCTACGAGCAGTACTTC.

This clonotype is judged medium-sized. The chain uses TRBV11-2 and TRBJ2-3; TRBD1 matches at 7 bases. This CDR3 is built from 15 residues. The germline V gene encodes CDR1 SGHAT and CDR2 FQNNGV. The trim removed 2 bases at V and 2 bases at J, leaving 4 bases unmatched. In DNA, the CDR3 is TGTGCCAGCAGCTTACAGGGGGTGCCCACAGATACGCAGTATTTT. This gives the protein CASSLQGVPTDTQYF.

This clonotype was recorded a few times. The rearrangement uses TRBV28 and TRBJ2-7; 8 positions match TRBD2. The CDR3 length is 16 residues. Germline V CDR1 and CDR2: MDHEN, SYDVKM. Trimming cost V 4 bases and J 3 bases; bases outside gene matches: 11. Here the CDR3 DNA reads TGTGCCAGCAGTTCCCACCCGGGGGGGCTTGGCTACGAGCAGTACTTC. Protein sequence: CASSSHPGGLGYEQYF.

In DNA, the CDR3 is TGTGCCAGTAGCTCTGGCGGGGGGCGGAAAGGGTTCACCGGGGAGCTGTTTTTT. Its translation is CASSSGGGRKGFTGELFF. The rearrangement links TRBV19 to TRBJ2-2, with 8 bases that match TRBD2. The CDR3 sequence is 18 residues long. Germline loops: CDR1 LNHDA, CDR2 SQIVND (reference sequence). V trimming: 6 bases; J trimming: 4 bases; junction bases outside the gene matches: 16. The whole variable domain, filled in from reference TRBV19 and TRBJ2-2, reads DGGITQSPKYLFRKEGQNVTLSCEQNLNHDAMYWYRQDPGQGLRLIYYSQIVNDFQKGDIAEGYSVSREKKESFPLTVTSAQKNPTAFYLCASSSGGGRKGFTGELFFGEGSRLTVL.

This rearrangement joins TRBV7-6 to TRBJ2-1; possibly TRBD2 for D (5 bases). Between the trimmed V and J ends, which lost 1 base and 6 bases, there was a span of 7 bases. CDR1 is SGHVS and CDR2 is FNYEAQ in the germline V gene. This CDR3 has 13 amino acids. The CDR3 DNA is TGTGCCAGCAGCTTAGAACGGGGCAATGAGCAGTTCTTC. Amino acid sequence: CASSLERGNEQFF.

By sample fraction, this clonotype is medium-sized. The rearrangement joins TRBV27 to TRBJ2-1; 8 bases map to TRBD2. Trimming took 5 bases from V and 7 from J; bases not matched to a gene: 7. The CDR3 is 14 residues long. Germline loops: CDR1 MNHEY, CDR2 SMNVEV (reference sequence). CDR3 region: CASSTPLAGNEQFF. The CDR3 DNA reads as TGTGCCAGCAGTACCCCTTTAGCGGGGAATGAGCAGTTCTTC.

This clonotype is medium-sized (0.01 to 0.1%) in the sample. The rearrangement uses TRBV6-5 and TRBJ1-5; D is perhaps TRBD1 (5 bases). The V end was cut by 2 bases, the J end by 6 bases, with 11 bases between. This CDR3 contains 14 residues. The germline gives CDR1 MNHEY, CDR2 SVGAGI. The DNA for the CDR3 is TGTGCCAGCAGTTACATCGGGCAGGGTCAGCCCCAGCATTTT. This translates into CASSYIGQGQPQHF.